The 20 T cell receptor beta chains below come from one sample, sequenced in a study of beta chain features in type 1 diabetes. Expressed TCRB transcripts got sequenced, as all isolated RNA was reverse transcribed. Assay: immunoSEQ multiplex PCR; the TCRdb copy retains only in-frame clones and omits some. The sample holds 220,000 or so clones, around 65% seen once. The specimen was naive CD4+ T cells from blood. The receptors were gathered from a man aged 30 to 45 in good health.

The chain recombines TRBV11-2 with TRBJ1-2; 9 nucleotides agree with TRBD1. The germline gives CDR1 SGHAT, CDR2 FQNNGV. This CDR3 is 13 amino acids long. V dropped 6 bases and J dropped 8; count of bases not matched to a gene: 7. The CDR3, as DNA: TGTGCCAGCAGACGACGGGACAGGGACGGCTACACCTTC. It is translated as CASRRRDRDGYTF.

Details on this clone: The sample holds other DNA sequences that translate to the same CDR3. The V and J genes are TRBV18 and TRBJ2-5; no clear D. Germline-derived CDR1 and CDR2 are KGHSH and LQKENI. The CDR3 spans 11 residues. V lost 3 bases and J 3 bases, leaving 2 bases between the germline ends. The CDR3 DNA is TGTGCCAGCTCACCGAAAGAGACCCAGTACTTC. This gives the protein CASSPKETQYF.

The rearrangement joins TRBV6-4 to TRBJ2-2, with TRBD2 matching 7 bases. CDR3 length equals 13 residues. The germline V gene encodes CDR1 MRHNA and CDR2 SNTAGT. V gave up 3 bases and J gave up 6 bases; unmatched junction bases: 1. CDR3 loop: CASSDRGAGELFF. Written as DNA, the CDR3 is TGTGCCAGCAGTGATCGGGGGGCCGGGGAGCTGTTTTTT.

This rearrangement joins TRBV7-2 to TRBJ2-7, with 14 positions matching TRBD2. The CDR3 sequence is 14 residues long. J gave up 3 bases and V 7 bases, and 2 bases lay outside the gene matches. Looked up from germline, CDR1 is SGHTA and CDR2 is FQGNSA. CDR3 loop: CASKGTSGSYEQYF. Written as DNA, the CDR3 is TGTGCCAGCAAAGGGACTAGCGGGAGCTACGAGCAGTACTTC.

As concerns this clone: This specimen includes other DNA sequences encoding the same CDR3. The chain couples TRBV30 to TRBJ1-5, with D perhaps TRBD1 (5 bases). Trimming shortened V by 0 bases and J by 7 bases, and 10 bases separated the two germline ends. Germline CDR1 GTSNPN, CDR2 SVGIG (reference sequence). This CDR3 comprises 13 residues. This CDR3 is CAWSVLGGQPQHF. The CDR3 bases are TGTGCCTGGAGTGTACTGGGGGGACAGCCCCAGCATTTT.

The J gene is TRBJ2-7, the V gene TRBV30; possibly TRBD2 for D (7 bases). CDR3 size: 11 residues. The V and J ends lost 3 bases and 12 bases respectively, with 15 bases between them. The germline CDR1 and CDR2 sequences are GTSNPN and SVGIG (reference sequence). The CDR3, as DNA: TGTGCCTGGAGCCGGGGGGCCCCGGTGTACTTC. It codes for CAWSRGAPVYF.

The rearrangement joins TRBV29-1 to TRBJ2-1; 9 positions agree with TRBD1. This CDR3 has 14 residues. V shed 8 bases, J shed 1 base, and the junction held 6 bases outside the gene matches. Germline CDR1 and CDR2: SQVTM and ANQGSEA. The CDR3 nucleotides are TGCAGCTCCTGGGGACAGGGTTCCTACAATGAGCAGTTCTTC. As protein: CSSWGQGSYNEQFF.

Only a few counts were recorded for this clone. The chain is built from TRBV29-1 and TRBJ1-2, with D unresolved. Trimming took off 5 bases at V and 8 bases at J, with 15 bases between the two ends. CDR1 is SQVTM and CDR2 is ANQGSEA in the germline V gene. This CDR3 region has 12 residues. The CDR3 DNA reads TGCAGCGTTTGGGCGGTGCGTAGCGGCTACACCTTC. Its protein is CSVWAVRSGYTF.

The gene calls are TRBV9 and TRBJ2-5, with 7 bases fitting TRBD2. The V and J ends lost 0 bases and 0 bases, in that order; junction bases with no gene match: 5. CDR1 and CDR2 (germline): SGDLS, YYNGEE. This CDR3 contains 16 residues. The CDR3 region is CASSVAARGYQETQYF. The CDR3 bases are TGTGCCAGCAGCGTAGCTGCGCGGGGGTACCAAGAGACCCAGTACTTC. The full variable domain, with the rest looked up from reference TRBV9 and TRBJ2-5, is DSGVTQTPKHLITATGQRVTLRCSPRSGDLSVYWYQQSLDQGLQFLIQYYNGEERAKGNILERFSAQQFPDLHSELNLSSLELGDSALYFCASSVAARGYQETQYFGPGTRLLVL.

The chain is built from TRBV27 and TRBJ2-7; 12 bases are shared with TRBD2. Trimming cost V 5 bases and J 3 bases; bases outside gene matches: 8. Germline V lookup: CDR1 MNHEY, CDR2 SMNVEV (reference sequence). This CDR3 contains 16 residues. CDR3 DNA: TGTGCCAGCAGTCCCTACCGACTAGCGGGAGTCTACGAGCAGTACTTC. This gives the protein CASSPYRLAGVYEQYF.

This clone was recorded a few times. This chain uses TRBV30 with TRBJ1-2; D gene uncertain. Deletions cut 8 bases from V and 4 bases from J, with 17 bases between. The germline V gene has CDR1 GTSNPN and CDR2 SVGIG (reference sequence). The CDR3 length is 13 residues. CDR3 protein: CARTRERSYGYTF. CDR3 coding DNA: TGTGCCCGGACCCGGGAGAGGAGCTATGGCTACACCTTC.

The V gene is TRBV7-9, the J gene TRBJ1-6; D remains ambiguous. Germline CDR1 SEHNR, CDR2 FQNEAQ (reference sequence). This CDR3 comprises 13 residues. V lost 8 bases and J 0 bases, leaving 5 bases between the germline ends. The CDR3 DNA is TGTGCCAGCTCTGTCTCCTATAATTCACCCCTCCACTTT. This translates into CASSVSYNSPLHF.

This rearrangement joins TRBV10-3 to TRBJ2-1; 7 nucleotides agree with TRBD1. The CDR3 is made up of 14 amino acids. The germline gives CDR1 ENHRY, CDR2 SYGVKD. Trimming at V came to 5 bases and at J to 3 bases, leaving 4 bases not matched to a gene. The CDR3 region is CAISTGTDYNEQFF. The CDR3 nucleotides read TGTGCCATCAGTACCGGGACAGACTACAATGAGCAGTTCTTC.

The rearrangement links TRBV6-5 to TRBJ2-5; no clear D. The CDR3 contains 14 residues. Trimming removed 2 bases from V and 1 base from J, with 8 bases in between. CDR1 is MNHEY, CDR2 SVGAGI, per germline. In nucleotides, the CDR3 is TGTGCCAGCAGTTACGGCCACCTCCAAGAGACCCAGTACTTC. Its protein product is CASSYGHLQETQYF.

This clone appeared a single time. The chain uses TRBV6-5 and TRBJ2-1; the D is unclear. This CDR3 region has 14 residues. The V gene lost 6 bases and the J gene lost 0 bases, with 9 bases spanning the gap. Germline V gene data show CDR1 as MNHEY and CDR2 as SVGAGI. The chain's CDR3 is CASSQSSSYNEQFF. DNA of the CDR3: TGTGCCAGCAGCCAATCTAGCTCCTACAATGAGCAGTTCTTC.

The V call is TRBV9, the J call TRBJ2-4; D call uncertain. Trimming cost V 0 bases and J 0 bases, with 10 bases left between them. The CDR3 has 16 amino acids. Germline V gene lookup returns CDR1 SGDLS and CDR2 YYNGEE. For the CDR3, the DNA is TGTGCCAGCAGCGTAGAGCCAGTCTCAGCCAAAAACATTCAGTACTTC. This sequence encodes CASSVEPVSAKNIQYF. The entire variable domain, with the rest obtained from reference TRBV9 and TRBJ2-4, is as follows: DSGVTQTPKHLITATGQRVTLRCSPRSGDLSVYWYQQSLDQGLQFLIQYYNGEERAKGNILERFSAQQFPDLHSELNLSSLELGDSALYFCASSVEPVSAKNIQYFGAGTRLSVL.

The V and J genes are TRBV2 and TRBJ1-5; TRBD1 matches at 7 bases. Trimming at V came to 6 bases and at J to 2 bases, leaving 7 bases not matched to a gene. Germline values: CDR1 SNHLY, CDR2 FYNNEI. The CDR3 has 15 amino acids. CDR3 sequence (DNA): TGTGCCAGCAGCGATCTTACAGGGGGCAATCAGCCCCAGCATTTT. It encodes CASSDLTGGNQPQHF.

This rearrangement joins TRBV7-2 to TRBJ2-5; possible D gene TRBD2, 6 bases. V was pared by 1 base and J by 1 base, with 13 bases between. The CDR3 has 16 amino acids. Germline V CDR1 and CDR2: SGHTA, FQGNSA. The CDR3, as DNA: TGTGCCAGCAGCTTAGAGGGAGGCCGTCCCCAAGAGACCCAGTACTTC. Its translation is CASSLEGGRPQETQYF.

The chain recombines TRBV7-9 with TRBJ1-6; D perhaps matches TRBD1 (6 bases). Germline CDR1 and CDR2: SEHNR and FQNEAQ (reference sequence). Trimming pared 5 bases from V and 7 bases from J, leaving 12 bases between. The CDR3 loop spans 14 amino acids. Written as DNA, the CDR3 is TGTGCCAGCAGCGCCGACAGGCCGAATTCACCCCTCCACTTT. As protein: CASSADRPNSPLHF.

This clone was counted a few times. This rearrangement joins TRBV14 to TRBJ1-6, with D possibly being TRBD1 (5 bases). The V end lost 1 base, the J end lost 9 bases, and 19 bases lay between the germline ends. Germline CDR1 SGHDN, CDR2 FVKESK. The CDR3 spans 17 residues. The CDR3 region has the DNA TGTGCCAGCAGCCAAGTTGGCGAACAGGTCCCAAGTTCACCCCTCCACTTT. It is translated as CASSQVGEQVPSSPLHF. The variable domain in full, with the rest retrieved from reference TRBV14 and TRBJ1-6, is EAGVTQFPSHSVIEKGQTVTLRCDPISGHDNLYWYRRVMGKEIKFLLHFVKESKQDESGMPNNRFLAERTGGTYSTLKVQPAELEDSGVYFCASSQVGEQVPSSPLHFGNGTRLTVT.